The 27 T cell receptor beta chains in this list originate from one sample, sequenced in a study of blood T cell repertoires in COVID-19. Profiled with immunoSEQ multiplex PCR; TCRdb holds only in-frame clones, not every one. The data contain 200,000 to 250,000 clones, 84% of them singletons. The source material was peripheral blood. These TCRs come from a human donor in a cohort sampled during active COVID-19.

The chain uses TRBV5-1 and TRBJ2-2, with D possibly matching TRBD1 (5 bases). V was pared by 0 bases and J by 2 bases, with 8 bases between. CDR3 length equals 15 residues. Germline V lookup: CDR1 SGHRS, CDR2 YFSETQ. CDR3 residues: CASSLVQGNTGELFF. The CDR3, as DNA: TGCGCCAGCAGCTTGGTTCAGGGTAACACCGGGGAGCTGTTTTTT.

CDR3 region: CASSLRSGDTGELFF. The CDR3 DNA reads TGTGCCAGCAGCCTTCGATCCGGGGACACCGGGGAGCTGTTTTTT. The V gene is TRBV7-9, the J gene TRBJ2-2; the D gene is possibly TRBD2 (5 bases). Germline V gene sequence: CDR1 SEHNR, CDR2 FQNEAQ (reference sequence). This CDR3 region has 15 residues. V was trimmed by 5 bases and J by 3 bases, leaving 13 bases between them.

The V and J genes are TRBV3-1 (or the pseudogene TRBV3-2) and TRBJ2-3; perhaps TRBD1 as D (5 bases). The germline CDR1 and CDR2 sequences are LGHDT and YNNKEL (reference sequence). V gave up 1 base and J gave up 0 bases, with 8 bases separating them. There are 15 residues in the CDR3. The CDR3 reads CASSQGGASTDTQYF. The CDR3 DNA is TGTGCCAGCAGCCAAGGGGGCGCTAGCACAGATACGCAGTATTTT.

The V gene is TRBV2, the J gene TRBJ2-3; 9 bases align to TRBD2. CDR1 and CDR2 (germline): SNHLY, FYNNEI. Trimming took 2 bases from V and 1 from J; bases not matched to a gene: 1. This CDR3 spans 15 amino acids. The CDR3 sequence: CASSEPSGGTDTQYF. Written as DNA, the CDR3 is TGTGCCAGCAGTGAACCTAGCGGGGGCACAGATACGCAGTATTTT.

CDR3 DNA sequence: TGTGCCAGTAGTCCGGGACTATTTAACAATGAGCAGTTCTTC. It specifies CASSPGLFNNEQFF. The chain has TRBV19 and TRBJ2-1; 7 nucleotides match TRBD2. CDR1 and CDR2 (germline): LNHDA, SQIVND (reference sequence). The length of the CDR3 is 14 residues. V shed 5 bases and J 5 bases; nucleotides not matched to a gene: 6.

This chain connects TRBV18 to TRBJ1-1, with D possibly TRBD1 on 6 matching bases. CDR3 length: 15 residues. The germline gives CDR1 KGHSH, CDR2 LQKENI. V was trimmed by 8 bases and J by 0 bases, leaving 16 bases between them. This CDR3 is CASIRDTRMNTEAFF. In DNA form, the CDR3 reads TGTGCCAGCATCCGGGACACGAGGATGAACACTGAAGCTTTCTTT.

The chain carries TRBV24-1 and TRBJ2-2, with a weak D call TRBD1 (5 bases). This CDR3 is 16 amino acids long. V lost 7 bases and J 3 bases, leaving 17 bases between the germline ends. CDR1 and CDR2 from the germline V gene are KGHDR and SFDVKD. The CDR3 nucleotides are TGTGCCACCAGGACTCAGGGAAGGACGCACACCGGGGAGCTGTTTTTT. Its translation is CATRTQGRTHTGELFF.

At least ten counts were recorded for this clone. The gene calls are TRBV6-5 and TRBJ2-5, with D tentatively TRBD2 (6 bases). Germline V gene lookup returns CDR1 MNHEY and CDR2 SVGAGI. The CDR3 is 15 residues long. Trimming removed 5 bases from V and 2 bases from J, with 15 bases in between. The CDR3 reads CASSITGTAQETQYF. The DNA for the CDR3 is TGTGCCAGCAGTATAACCGGGACTGCACAAGAGACCCAGTACTTC.

Only one count was recorded for this clone. V and J are TRBV7-9 and TRBJ1-3; a weak D match, TRBD1 (5 bases). The V end lost 8 bases, the J end lost 5 bases, and 22 bases lay between the germline ends. This CDR3 is 16 amino acids long. Germline CDR1 and CDR2: SEHNR and FQNEAQ (reference sequence). CDR3 in DNA: TGTGCCAGCCGCCCGAAAATCGGAACAGGAAGAAACACCATATATTTT. Amino acids: CASRPKIGTGRNTIYF.

As regards this clone: The sample has other DNA sequences that encode this CDR3 too. The rearrangement uses TRBV21-1 and TRBJ1-5; the D call in the table, TRBD1, was not verified against the DNA. TRBV21-1 is an annotated pseudogene. There are 19 residues in the CDR3. Written as DNA, the CDR3 is TGTGCCAGTAGCAAATGGGGGGACAGGGGACCTTATAGCAATCAGCCCCAGCATTTT. Its translation: CASSKWGDRGPYSNQPQHF.

V is TRBV3-1 (or the pseudogene TRBV3-2) and J is TRBJ2-7; 9 bases are a match to TRBD1. The CDR3 totals 13 residues. Germline-derived CDR1 and CDR2 are LGHDT and YNNKEL (reference sequence). The trim removed 3 bases at V and 7 bases at J, leaving 4 bases unmatched. In nucleotides, the CDR3 is TGTGCCAGCAGCCAGGGACAGGGACGGGAGCAGTACTTC. Translating gives CASSQGQGREQYF.

This clone showed up just a few times. This rearrangement joins TRBV24-1 to TRBJ1-2; 8 bases are shared with TRBD1. Germline assignment: CDR1 KGHDR and CDR2 SFDVKD. There are 12 residues in the CDR3. The trim removed 10 bases at V and 6 bases at J, leaving 6 bases unmatched. Here the CDR3 reads CATRTGRHGYTF. The CDR3 DNA sequence: TGTGCCACTCGGACAGGGAGGCATGGCTACACCTTC.

The J gene is TRBJ2-2, the V gene TRBV19; perhaps TRBD1 as D (5 bases). CDR3 length equals 16 residues. The germline gives CDR1 LNHDA, CDR2 SQIVND (reference sequence). The V end was cut by 1 base, the J end by 1 base, with 10 bases between. The CDR3 sequence: CASSIAGRVNTGELFF. CDR3 DNA sequence: TGTGCCAGTAGTATAGCCGGCAGGGTGAACACCGGGGAGCTGTTTTTT.

The chain uses TRBV27 and TRBJ2-3, with 8 bases lining up with TRBD2. V lost 5 bases and J lost 0; bases outside the gene matches: 7. Germline V gene data show CDR1 as MNHEY and CDR2 as SMNVEV (reference sequence). This CDR3 has 16 residues. The CDR3, as DNA: TGTGCCAGCAGTGCTTGGACTAGCCGGAGCACAGATACGCAGTATTTT. Amino acids: CASSAWTSRSTDTQYF.

DNA for the CDR3: TGTGCCAGCAGTTTGGCTGGGACTAGCGGGAGGAACCCTACCTACAATGAGCAGTTCTTC. This codes for CASSLAGTSGRNPTYNEQFF. The V and J genes are TRBV28 and TRBJ2-1; 15 nucleotides align to TRBD2. Losses at the gene ends were 3 bases for V and 2 bases for J; bases not matched to a gene: 11. Germline CDR1 and CDR2: MDHEN and SYDVKM. The CDR3 contains 20 residues.

The genes are TRBV4-1 and TRBJ2-7, with 10 bases aligning to TRBD2. The CDR3 has 16 residues. V lost 3 bases and J lost 6; bases outside the gene matches: 11. Germline V gives CDR1 MGHRA, CDR2 YSYEKL. The CDR3 loop is CASSHSGTSESVEQYF. CDR3 nucleotides: TGCGCCAGCAGCCACTCCGGGACTAGCGAGTCGGTCGAGCAGTACTTC.

The CDR3 is CASKHSSGNTIYF. The CDR3 DNA reads as TGTGCCTCGAAGCATAGCTCTGGAAACACCATATATTTT. The V gene is TRBV30, the J gene TRBJ1-3, with D unclear. There are 13 residues in the CDR3. Germline CDR1 is GTSNPN and CDR2 is SVGIG (reference sequence). V was clipped by 7 bases and J by 0 bases, with 10 bases between them. The whole variable domain, remainder taken from reference TRBV30 and TRBJ1-3, is SQTIHQWPATLVQPVGSPLSLECTVEGTSNPNLYWYRQAAGRGLQLLFYSVGIGQISSEVPQNLSASRPQDRQFILSSKKLLLSDSGFYLCASKHSSGNTIYFGEGSWLTVV.

In this sample, this clone turned up a few times. This sequence joins TRBV27 and TRBJ1-5; the D is unclear. Trimming took 3 bases from V and 0 from J, leaving 3 bases between them. Per germline, CDR1 MNHEY and CDR2 SMNVEV (reference sequence). The CDR3 consists of 13 residues. The CDR3 nucleotides read TGTGCCAGCAGTTTCCGTAGCAATCAGCCCCAGCATTTT. Translated, it gives CASSFRSNQPQHF.

The chain links TRBV28 to TRBJ2-2, with 7 bases matching TRBD1. This CDR3 contains 15 residues. Germline V gives CDR1 MDHEN, CDR2 SYDVKM. The trim removed 6 bases at V and 1 base at J, leaving 5 bases unmatched. CDR3 nucleotides: TGTGCCAGCAGGCGACAGGGTTTGAACACCGGGGAGCTGTTTTTT. It translates to CASRRQGLNTGELFF.

The rearrangement uses TRBV27 and TRBJ2-7; D is perhaps TRBD1 (6 bases). Germline V gene data show CDR1 as MNHEY and CDR2 as SMNVEV (reference sequence). The CDR3 loop spans 16 amino acids. The V and J ends lost 2 bases and 0 bases respectively, with 14 bases between them. CDR3 nucleotides: TGTGCCAGCAGTTTAGGGGTGAGGACAGTCTCCTACGAGCAGTACTTC. It yields the protein CASSLGVRTVSYEQYF.

The V and J genes are TRBV2 and TRBJ2-7; D gene ambiguous. Germline V CDR1 and CDR2: SNHLY, FYNNEI. The V and J ends lost 4 bases and 0 bases respectively, with 4 bases between them. The CDR3 covers 12 residues. The DNA for the CDR3 is TGTGCCAGCAGTGGCAGCTCCTACGAGCAGTACTTC. Translation: CASSGSSYEQYF.

The rearrangement links TRBV11-3 to TRBJ2-1; TRBD2 might be the D (5 bases). The CDR3 runs 12 residues. V dropped 5 bases and J dropped 6 bases, with 8 bases sitting between them. Germline lookup yields CDR1 SGHNT and CDR2 YENEEA. The CDR3 region has the DNA TGTGCCAGCAGCGTAACTAGCAATGAGCAGTTCTTC. Its protein is CASSVTSNEQFF.

This chain joins TRBV20-1 and TRBJ2-1, with 8 nucleotides matching TRBD2. J lost 7 bases, V lost 3 bases, and 8 bases had no gene match. This CDR3 is 14 amino acids long. In germline, CDR1 is DFQATT, CDR2 SNEGSKA (reference sequence). This CDR3 is CSASRSGRENEQFF. The CDR3, as DNA: TGCAGTGCTAGTAGAAGCGGGAGAGAAAATGAGCAGTTCTTC.

V and J are TRBV7-8 and TRBJ1-5; a weak D match, TRBD1 (5 bases). The germline V gene encodes CDR1 SGHVS and CDR2 FQNEAQ. This CDR3 is built from 15 residues. V was trimmed by 1 base and J by 4 bases, leaving 11 bases between them. This CDR3 reads CASSLVGGLNQPQHF. The CDR3 nucleotides are TGTGCCAGCAGCTTAGTTGGGGGGTTGAATCAGCCCCAGCATTTT.

In DNA form, the CDR3 reads TGTGCCAGTAGTATTATGTCTAGCGGAGCCTACGAGCAGTACTTC. This sequence encodes CASSIMSSGAYEQYF. The V and J genes are TRBV19 and TRBJ2-7, with TRBD2 matching 7 bases. This CDR3 is built from 15 residues. CDR1 LNHDA and CDR2 SQIVND come from the germline V gene (reference sequence). After removal of 3 bases from V and 2 bases from J, the junction contained 7 bases not matched to a gene.

The chain couples TRBV30 to TRBJ1-1; a weak D match, TRBD1 (6 bases). The length of the CDR3 is 13 residues. Germline lookup yields CDR1 GTSNPN and CDR2 SVGIG (reference sequence). Trimming took off 8 bases at V and 5 bases at J, with 18 bases between the two ends. The CDR3 bases are TGTGCCGGGGAACAGGGTAGACGTACTGAAGCTTTCTTT. Translated: CAGEQGRRTEAFF.

This clone was detected only once. This CDR3 reads CASSIWGSGRGRAGELFF. CDR3 in DNA: TGTGCCAGTAGTATTTGGGGTAGCGGGAGAGGTCGGGCCGGGGAGCTGTTTTTT. The chain links TRBV19 to TRBJ2-2; 9 bases fit TRBD2. This CDR3 contains 18 residues. CDR1 is LNHDA and CDR2 is SQIVND in the germline V gene (reference sequence). J lost 6 bases, V lost 3 bases, and 14 bases had no gene match. Full variable domain (outside the CDR3, taken from reference TRBV19 and TRBJ2-2): DGGITQSPKYLFRKEGQNVTLSCEQNLNHDAMYWYRQDPGQGLRLIYYSQIVNDFQKGDIAEGYSVSREKKESFPLTVTSAQKNPTAFYLCASSIWGSGRGRAGELFFGEGSRLTVL.